The entry that follows covers one T cell receptor beta chain sequence. What it binds is unknown. This specimen belongs to a study of T cells expressing NK-cell markers. At the level of the study: Sorted T-cell subsets CD3+CD56+NKG2C+, CD3+CD56+NKG2C- and CD3+CD56-NKG2C+ were TCR beta-sequenced. Seven HCMV-seropositive donors and one seronegative donor made up the eight sequenced donors. General study points: Similarly, these clonotypes led the CD3+CD56-NKG2C+ fraction as well in a few donors. NKG2C+ dominant clonotypes from over five donors made up roughly 1.0-7.0% of CD8+ T cells.

This CDR3 has 16 amino acids. Germline V lookup: CDR1 MGHRA, CDR2 YSYEKL. TCRdb re-called the 5' RACE reads and gives one entry per CDR3 protein, without DNA. Its table records roughly 160,000 distinct CDR3 sequences. The clonotype was recovered from a woman between 18 and 70 years old in good health. The rearrangement uses TRBV4-1 and TRBJ1-1. Sequenced material: blood T cells: a sorted CD56 or NKG2C T cell subset, CD4+ or CD8+ T cells, or bulk PBMC T cells (not recorded which). CDR3 loop: CASSRTRSGTETEAFF.